This T cell receptor (beta chain) was observed in a study of shared clonotypes between healthy human individuals. Findings of the study overall: What limited the represented genetic and exposure-history diversity was the small number of donors. Large sequencing depth failed to make sorted-subset sequencing complete, rarefaction showed.

Assay execution proceeded at the deep level. Profiling relied on immunoSEQ multiplex PCR, and the TCRdb table lists in-frame clones only, not all of them. The table lists some 550,000 clones, about 96% of them singletons. Germline CDR1 reads MGHRA; CDR2 reads YSYEKL. The CDR3 runs to 16 residues. The trim removed 4 bases at V and 5 bases at J, leaving 8 bases unmatched. As for this clone: Its antigen remains unknown.

Subsets obtained from CD4+ cells comprised CD45RA+ naive and CD45RA-negative memory cells. The sample was naive CD4+ T cells sorted from blood. Subset specified: CD45RA+ positively selected. This TCR was sampled from a woman in her twenties or thirties in good health. V and J are TRBV4-1 and TRBJ2-5, with 12 positions matching TRBD1. The CDR3, as DNA: TGCGCCAGCAGCCGTACCGGGACAGGGGGCGTGGAGACCCAGTACTTC. Protein sequence: CASSRTGTGGVETQYF.